Below, 20 T cell receptor beta chains from the same sample are listed, as sequenced in a study of regulatory T cells in long-lasting Graves disease. According to the study, TCR beta libraries were built with iRepertoire HTBI primers and CDR3-region Arm-PCR. TCRdb re-derived calls from the multiplex PCR reads in MiXCR, one entry per CDR3 protein. The sample contains 350,000 to 450,000 distinct CDR3 sequences, approximately 23% of which appear only once. Specified time point: persistent/refractory GD, antithyroid drugs over 5 years with positive TRAb. Scientists built the TCR library using RNA that was extracted from PBMCs. Sequenced material: peripheral blood mononuclear cells (PBMCs), taken when the disease was refractory, from a patient treated with antithyroid drugs. The origin of the receptors is a woman in her thirties or forties with Graves disease.

This clonotype has more than one count but fewer than ten. The genes are TRBV19 and TRBJ1-5, with no clear D. This CDR3 is built from 15 residues. Trimming removed 0 bases from V and 4 bases from J, with 10 bases in between. In germline, CDR1 is LNHDA, CDR2 SQIVND (reference sequence). The DNA for the CDR3 is TGTGCCAGTAGTATAGATCGGGCGGCTAATCAGCCCCAGCATTTT. This translates into CASSIDRAANQPQHF.

The chain uses TRBV5-6 and TRBJ2-7; no clear D gene. CDR1 and CDR2 (germline): SGHDT, YYEEEE. The CDR3 runs to 16 residues. V was clipped by 4 bases and J by 2 bases, with 19 bases between them. CDR3 nucleotides: TGTGCCAGCAGCGTCATCGAACTCGCGAATACCTACGAGCAGTACTTC. Translating it yields CASSVIELANTYEQYF.

This clonotype occurred a few times. The gene calls are TRBV5-1 and TRBJ2-7; D may be TRBD1 (6 bases). The CDR3 length is 14 residues. Germline lookup yields CDR1 SGHRS and CDR2 YFSETQ. The ends were cut back, 0 bases at V and 3 bases at J, with 10 bases in the middle. The CDR3 is CASSLEGQNYEQYF. CDR3 nucleotide sequence: TGCGCCAGCAGCTTGGAAGGACAGAACTACGAGCAGTACTTC.

This chain uses TRBV28 with TRBJ2-5; 13 nucleotides agree with TRBD2. The germline V gene encodes CDR1 MDHEN and CDR2 SYDVKM. This CDR3 is built from 16 residues. V was clipped by 4 bases and J by 10 bases; unmatched bases: 12. The CDR3 nucleotides read TGTGCCAGCAGTTACTCCGGACTAGCGGGAGCCGGGGGCCAGTACTTC. Protein product: CASSYSGLAGAGGQYF.

Many counts were recorded for this clonotype. The rearrangement joins TRBV28 to TRBJ1-6, with D perhaps TRBD1 (6 bases). Germline CDR1 and CDR2: MDHEN and SYDVKM. V dropped 5 bases and J dropped 0 bases, with 14 bases sitting between them. The CDR3 spans 17 residues. CDR3: CASSPPDSSSYNSPLHF. Written as DNA, the CDR3 is TGTGCCAGCAGTCCCCCGGACAGCAGCTCCTATAATTCACCCCTCCACTTT.

In regard to this clonotype: A read error may be the cause here, since a much bigger clone is one base away. The conserved closing phenylalanine or tryptophan is absent in this CDR3, likely reflecting a read error. The rearrangement joins TRBV24-1 to TRBJ1-1; D is possibly TRBD1 (5 bases). Trimming took 12 bases from V and 5 from J, leaving 21 bases between them. Germline V gene lookup returns CDR1 KGHDR and CDR2 SFDVKD. CDR3 length: 14 residues. CDR3 protein: CAPNTGDIRTEAFS. CDR3 sequence (DNA): TGTGCCCCCAACACGGGGGATATTAGGACTGAAGCTTTCTCT.

The chain is built from TRBV20-1 and TRBJ1-5, with D hard to call. Trimming removed 0 bases from V and 7 bases from J, with 10 bases in between. The CDR3 runs to 13 residues. Per the germline V gene, CDR1 is DFQATT and CDR2 is SNEGSKA (reference sequence). For the CDR3, the DNA is TGCAGTGCTAGAGAGAATAAGGAGCAGCCCCAGCATTTT. It encodes CSARENKEQPQHF.

This clonotype turned up a few times. This chain joins TRBV5-1 and TRBJ2-3; 11 bases match TRBD2. The length of the CDR3 is 16 residues. The ends lost 4 bases at V and 2 bases at J; junction bases unmatched: 6. CDR1 is SGHRS and CDR2 is YFSETQ in the germline V gene. The CDR3: CASSTRLAGITDTQYF. CDR3 DNA: TGCGCCAGCAGCACCCGACTAGCGGGGATCACAGATACGCAGTATTTT.

CDR3 in DNA: TGTGCCAGCAGCCAACTGGGACAGAACACCGGGGAGCTGTTTTTT. Protein product: CASSQLGQNTGELFF. The rearrangement joins TRBV3-1 to TRBJ2-2, with D maybe TRBD1 (6 bases). The CDR3 spans 15 residues. The germline CDR1 and CDR2 sequences are LGHDT and YNNKEL (reference sequence). Trimming took off 2 bases at V and 1 base at J, with 8 bases between the two ends.

This clonotype has only a few counts. The V gene is TRBV20-1, the J gene TRBJ2-2; no firm D call. The V and J ends lost 1 base and 3 bases respectively, with 3 bases between them. Germline lookup yields CDR1 DFQATT and CDR2 SNEGSKA (reference sequence). The CDR3 spans 12 residues. The CDR3 loop is CSARGDTGELFF. As DNA, the CDR3 is TGCAGTGCTAGAGGAGACACCGGGGAGCTGTTTTTT.

The chain recombines TRBV25-1 with TRBJ2-5; 8 bases fit TRBD1. V dropped 4 bases and J dropped 2; count of bases not matched to a gene: 9. The V gene's germline CDR1 is MGHDK and CDR2 SYGVNS. CDR3 size: 16 residues. CDR3 in amino acids: CASSAPRGPFQETQYF. For the CDR3, the DNA is TGTGCCAGCAGTGCCCCCAGGGGGCCCTTTCAAGAGACCCAGTACTTC.

This chain joins TRBV27 and TRBJ2-2; D unresolved. CDR1 MNHEY and CDR2 SMNVEV come from the germline V gene (reference sequence). CDR3 size: 14 residues. V gave up 6 bases and J gave up 7 bases, with 15 bases separating them. The CDR3 sequence: CASSTPRSGGELFF. The CDR3 coding sequence is TGTGCCAGCAGCACACCTAGGTCGGGCGGGGAGCTGTTTTTT.

This clonotype was found a few times. The V call is TRBV20-1, the J call TRBJ2-3; 8 nucleotides match TRBD2. The V segment lost 3 bases and the J segment 5 bases; nucleotides outside the gene matches: 10. Germline-derived CDR1 and CDR2 are DFQATT and SNEGSKA (reference sequence). The CDR3 is 15 residues long. In DNA form, the CDR3 reads TGCAGTGCTAGCCCCTTCGGGAGGGCCAAAGATACGCAGTATTTT. This sequence encodes CSASPFGRAKDTQYF.

The chain joins TRBV20-1 to TRBJ2-7, with unresolved D. Trimming cost V 6 bases and J 0 bases, with 18 bases left between them. This CDR3 region has 15 residues. From germline, CDR1 is DFQATT and CDR2 SNEGSKA (reference sequence). CDR3 amino acids: CSASNLGASSYEQYF. The CDR3 DNA is TGCAGTGCCTCCAATCTCGGCGCTAGCTCCTACGAGCAGTACTTC.

The chain combines TRBV3-1 with TRBJ1-3; unclear D gene. Trimming removed 8 bases from V and 6 bases from J, with 20 bases in between. CDR1 LGHDT and CDR2 YNNKEL come from the germline V gene (reference sequence). CDR3 size: 15 residues. CDR3 sequence: CASCRSPLEANTIYF. The CDR3 DNA reads as TGTGCCAGCTGTCGCAGTCCCCTGGAGGCAAACACCATATATTTT.

The sample holds a few counts of this clonotype. This chain joins TRBV7-3 and TRBJ2-5, with a tentative D call TRBD2 (6 bases). CDR1 is SGHTA and CDR2 is FQGTGA in the germline V gene. The V and J ends lost 3 bases and 4 bases respectively, with 15 bases between them. This CDR3 is 15 amino acids long. The CDR3 sequence: CASSFLGGSGETQYF. CDR3 nucleotides: TGTGCCAGCAGCTTCCTGGGGGGAAGCGGAGAGACCCAGTACTTC.

The V gene is TRBV28, the J gene TRBJ2-4, with 9 bases matching TRBD2. This CDR3 comprises 16 residues. The ends lost 2 bases at V and 7 bases at J; junction bases unmatched: 9. Germline assignment: CDR1 MDHEN and CDR2 SYDVKM. CDR3 residues: CASSLNGGRELNIQYF. The CDR3 DNA sequence: TGTGCCAGCAGTTTAAATGGCGGGAGGGAATTGAACATTCAGTACTTC.

V and J are TRBV6-2 or TRBV6-3 and TRBJ2-1; 9 bases agree with TRBD1. This CDR3 has 14 amino acids. The J segment lost 9 bases and the V segment lost 6 bases, leaving 9 bases of the junction unmatched. In germline, CDR1 is MNHEY, CDR2 SVGEGT. The CDR3 reads CASRGTGRTPEQFF. CDR3 coding DNA: TGTGCCAGCAGGGGGACAGGGCGAACCCCTGAGCAGTTCTTC.

The table lists this clonotype with many counts. The V and J genes are TRBV28 and TRBJ2-7; 7 nucleotides agree with TRBD2. The V gene end was trimmed by 3 bases and the J gene end by 3 bases; junction bases not matched to a gene: 8. This CDR3 is built from 15 residues. CDR1 and CDR2 (germline): MDHEN, SYDVKM. This CDR3 is CASSLSGGFSYEQYF. DNA for the CDR3: TGTGCCAGCAGTTTGTCGGGAGGATTTAGCTACGAGCAGTACTTC.

Concerning this clonotype: This could be a read error, since a much larger clone is one nucleotide away. V is TRBV7-2 and J is TRBJ2-5; no clear D gene. The length of the CDR3 is 14 residues. Deletions cut 5 bases from V and 3 bases from J, with 13 bases between. Germline lookup yields CDR1 SGHTA and CDR2 FQGNSA. The CDR3 bases are TGTGCCAGCAGCCAGAATAGACTTAAAGAGACCCAGTACTTC. It translates to CASSQNRLKETQYF.